This entry features one T cell receptor beta chain sequence. Its target is not known. The data are from a study of radiotherapy plus CTLA-4 blockade in lung cancer. On the study more broadly: An objective response was seen in 18% of patients, and disease control in less than 35%. Findings and caveats of the study: Increased serum interferon-beta after radiation also reportedly predicted response strongly. In blood, after radiotherapy plus ipilimumab, tumor-derived TCR clones expanded.

Lung cancer patients with chemo-refractory metastatic non-small-cell disease were given focal radiation plus CTLA-4 blockade with ipilimumab. CDR1 and CDR2 from the germline V gene are SGHRS and YFSETQ. V lost 3 bases, J lost 0 bases, and 4 bases stayed unmatched. The CDR3 is 16 amino acids. Repertoires were generated with immunoSEQ multiplex PCR, while TCRdb's copy carries only in-frame clones and drops some. This sample has 80,000 or so clones, with 78% found just once. The source was peripheral blood, collected from a patient treated with radiotherapy plus ipilimumab. This clonotype originated in a human donor with non-small cell lung cancer who had a partial response to radiotherapy plus ipilimumab. Some clones in this sample may be carry-over from other donors' samples. V gene TRBV5-1 combines with J gene TRBJ2-2; 8 bases are a match to TRBD1. The CDR3 loop reads CASSYRQGTNTGELFF. In DNA, the CDR3 is TGCGCCAGCAGCTATCGACAGGGGACGAACACCGGGGAGCTGTTTTTT.